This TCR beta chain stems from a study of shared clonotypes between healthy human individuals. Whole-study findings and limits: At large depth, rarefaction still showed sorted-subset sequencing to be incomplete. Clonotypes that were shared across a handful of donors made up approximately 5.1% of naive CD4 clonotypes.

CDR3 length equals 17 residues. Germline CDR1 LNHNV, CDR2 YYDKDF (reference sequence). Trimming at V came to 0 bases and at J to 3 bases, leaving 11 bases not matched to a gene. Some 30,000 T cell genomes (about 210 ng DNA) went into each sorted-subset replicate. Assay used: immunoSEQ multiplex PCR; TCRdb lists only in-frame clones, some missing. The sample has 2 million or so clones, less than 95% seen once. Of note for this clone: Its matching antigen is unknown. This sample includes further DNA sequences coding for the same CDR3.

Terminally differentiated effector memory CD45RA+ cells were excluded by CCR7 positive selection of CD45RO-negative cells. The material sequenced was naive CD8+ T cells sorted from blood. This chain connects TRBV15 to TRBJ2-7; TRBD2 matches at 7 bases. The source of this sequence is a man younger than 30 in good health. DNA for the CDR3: TGTGCCACCAGCAGAGATGGGGAGGGACCGAGGAGCTACGAGCAGTACTTC. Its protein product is CATSRDGEGPRSYEQYF.